This T cell receptor beta chain emerged from a study of T cells in Graves' hyperthyroidism and ophthalmopathy. Study overall: Peripheral blood was collected at initial diagnosis, before any treatment.

The investigators amplified TCR beta CDR3 regions from RNA transcripts. The HTBI primer set was used in a first-round RT-PCR of the TCR CDR3. From the multiplex PCR reads, TCRdb called clonotypes with MiXCR, one entry per CDR3 protein. This table has about 620,000 distinct CDR3 sequences, roughly 16% appearing once. This clonotype was observed at least ten times. Uncontrolled infection, other autoimmune disease, pregnancy or lactation led to exclusion. In making diagnoses, clinical symptoms, serum thyroxine and TRAb, thyroid ultrasound and orbital computed tomography were all used. V dropped 7 bases and J dropped 6; count of bases not matched to a gene: 11. CDR1 is SNHLY, CDR2 FYNNEI, per germline. The CDR3 is 15 amino acids.

The genes are TRBV2 and TRBJ2-1, with 8 bases aligning to TRBD2. Sequenced input: blood. The TCR originated in a woman in her 30s with Graves' hyperthyroidism. Here the CDR3 DNA reads TGTGCCAGCATGGCCGGGACTAGTACCTTCAATGAGCAGTTCTTC. Protein product: CASMAGTSTFNEQFF.